This TCR beta chain was identified in a study of blood T cell repertoires in COVID-19 (dated by TCRdb to the early 2020s). General notes on the study: Collaborator samples came from the United States, Italy and Spain and covered acute and convalescent phases of COVID-19. The prospective study material was composed of cDNA or gDNA derived from T cells, B-cell-depleted T cells, or PBMCs. The dataset comprised deeply sampled blood TCRbeta repertoires from subjects exposed to, actively infected with, or recovered from COVID-19. A freely available public database, intended as a resource for researchers studying the immune response to SARS-CoV-2, is where the repertoires were released. The samples were drawn from the first 160 participants of the ongoing ImmuneRACE study and from 1,254 subjects provided by 6 global collaborators. The sample metadata nearly always contained a de-identified subject ID, COVID-19 status, age in years and sex. Where HLA class I and class II types were available, the types were taken from metadata supplied by the sample provider, not from assay-based typing.

TCRbeta CDR3 regions were amplified from genomic DNA by means of the immunoSEQ Assay, a bias-controlled multiplex PCR. As for how the authors treated the data: The number of nucleated cells in each sample was estimated from the amplification of reference gene primers within the assay. To quantify the absolute abundance of each unique TCRbeta CDR3 rearrangement, sequence reads were collapsed and filtered. For each sample, productive Simpson clonality was calculated by taking the square root of Simpson's diversity index across productive rearrangements. Not all clones reach the TCRdb copy of this immuneACCESS table, which keeps in-frame sequences only. Checked studies attribute under half of the gap to unresolved V genes and leave the rest unexplained. For V, J and clone size, that table is used; D and trimming come from the DNA. The sample yields tens of thousands of clones; around 90% were counted once. The top ten constitute 5.8% of the sample.

Comment on this clone: It lacks a known antigen. The record has no base qualities; no much larger clone is one base away.

Here is what the overall study found, with its caveats: How much clinical and demographic metadata was included differed by source and by participant, and the metadata was provided uncurated.

The collaborating institutions used their own protocols to collect whole blood in K2EDTA tubes. For TCRbeta analysis, collaborator samples were shipped as frozen whole blood, as isolated PBMCs, or as DNA extracted from either sample type. The receptor comes from a man aged 45-65 years with active COVID-19. Specimen: peripheral blood.

CDR3 protein: CASSYPIRTRAYNEQFF. The DNA sequence follows: TGTGCCAGCAGCTACCCCATCAGGACTAGGGCCTACAATGAGCAGTTCTTC. The chain is encoded by TRBV7-8 joined to TRBJ2-1; 7 middle bases align to TRBD2. Via the germline V gene, CDR1 is SGHVS and CDR2 FQNEAQ. After removal of 4 bases from V and 2 bases from J, the junction retains 11 bases not matched to a gene. The CDR3, cysteine through phenylalanine, is 17 amino acids long. CDR3 DNA only is kept here, 51 bases in frame from base 1.